This TCR beta chain emerged from a study of cytomegalovirus exposure and HLA in healthy donors. Germline values: CDR1 MDHEN, CDR2 SYDVKM. The CDR3 is made up of 16 amino acids. The V gene lost 2 bases and the J gene lost 4 bases, with 17 bases spanning the gap. 13 Jbeta primers and 60 Vbeta primers were used for the PCR. Assay: immunoSEQ multiplex PCR; the TCRdb copy retains only in-frame clones and omits some. The sample lists 150,000 or so clones, around 80% seen once, with 1.3% to 1.5% in the top ten. The sample comprised PBMCs. The J gene is TRBJ1-2, the V gene TRBV28; perhaps TRBD1 as D (5 bases). The sequence was collected from a female donor in good health and CMV-seronegative. The DNA of the CDR3 is TGTGCCAGCAGTTTAAGGGAACCAGGGCCGGGCTATGGCTACACCTTC. This gives the protein CASSLREPGPGYGYTF.